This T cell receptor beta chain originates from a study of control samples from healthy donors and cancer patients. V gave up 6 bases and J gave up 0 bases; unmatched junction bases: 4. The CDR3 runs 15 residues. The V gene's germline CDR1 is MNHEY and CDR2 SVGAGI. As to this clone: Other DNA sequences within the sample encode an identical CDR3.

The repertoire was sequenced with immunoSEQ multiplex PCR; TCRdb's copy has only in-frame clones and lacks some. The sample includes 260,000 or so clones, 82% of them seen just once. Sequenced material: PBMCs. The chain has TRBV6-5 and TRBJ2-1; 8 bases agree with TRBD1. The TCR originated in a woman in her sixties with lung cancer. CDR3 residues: CASRDTGGSYNEQFF. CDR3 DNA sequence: TGTGCCAGCAGGGACACAGGGGGCTCCTACAATGAGCAGTTCTTC.